The source of this T cell receptor beta chain is a study of T cells in Graves' hyperthyroidism and ophthalmopathy. RNA transcripts provided the source from which TCR beta CDR3 regions were amplified. RT-PCR in the first round (using the HTBI primer set) targeted the TCR CDR3. TCRdb used MiXCR to reprocess the multiplex PCR reads, holding one entry per CDR3 protein. The table includes about 570,000 distinct CDR3 sequences, around 46% detected once. This clonotype was counted a few times. Looked up from germline, CDR1 is SGHTA and CDR2 is FQGNSA. CDR3 length: 15 amino acids. Trimming stripped 1 base from V and 2 bases from J, with 9 bases between.

The sample was peripheral blood or thyroid tissue (not recorded which). The receptor was derived from an adult woman with Graves' disease, either hyperthyroidism or ophthalmopathy (not recorded which). The chain uses TRBV7-2 and TRBJ1-5; weak D call: TRBD1 (5 bases). CDR3 sequence reads: CASSLGRVGNQPQHF. For the CDR3, the DNA is TGTGCCAGCAGCTTAGGCAGGGTTGGCAATCAGCCCCAGCATTTT.